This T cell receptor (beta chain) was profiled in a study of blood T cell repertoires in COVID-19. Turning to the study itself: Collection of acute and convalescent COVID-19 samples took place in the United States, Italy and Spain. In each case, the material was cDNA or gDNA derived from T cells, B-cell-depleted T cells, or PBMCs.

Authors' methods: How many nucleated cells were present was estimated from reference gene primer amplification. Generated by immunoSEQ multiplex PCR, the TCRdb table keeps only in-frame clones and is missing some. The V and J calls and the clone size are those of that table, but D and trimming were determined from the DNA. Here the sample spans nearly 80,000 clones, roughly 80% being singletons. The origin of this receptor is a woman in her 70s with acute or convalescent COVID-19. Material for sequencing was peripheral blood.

CDR3 in amino acids: CASSKWTDQETQYF. Written as DNA, the CDR3 is TGTGCCAGTAGTAAATGGACAGACCAAGAGACCCAGTACTTC. The rearrangement joins TRBV19 to TRBJ2-5; D possibly corresponds to TRBD1 (6 bases). CDR1 LNHDA and CDR2 SQIVND come from the germline V gene (reference sequence). Deletions cut 4 bases from V and 0 bases from J, with 9 bases between. This CDR3 comprises 14 residues. Drawing the rest from reference TRBV19 and TRBJ2-5, the complete variable domain is DGGITQSPKYLFRKEGQNVTLSCEQNLNHDAMYWYRQDPGQGLRLIYYSQIVNDFQKGDIAEGYSVSREKKESFPLTVTSAQKNPTAFYLCASSKWTDQETQYFGPGTRLLVL.